This TCR beta chain comes out of a study of PD-1 and CTLA-4 blockade in melanoma. Some clones are missing from TCRdb's copy, which holds only in-frame ones; the method was immunoSEQ multiplex PCR. There are tens of thousands of clones in the sample; about 91% occur only once, and approximately 8% lies in the top ten. The germline V gene has CDR1 MDHEN and CDR2 SYDVKM. V lost 3 bases to trimming and J lost 3 bases, with 10 bases between them. CDR3 length equals 14 residues. The sample in question was CD8+ T cells from peripheral blood, obtained from a patient given anti-PD-1 treatment. The chain recombines TRBV28 with TRBJ2-3; D is unclear. The source of this sequence is a human donor with melanoma. CDR3 region: CASSLTPATDTQYF. In DNA, the CDR3 is TGTGCCAGCAGTTTGACCCCCGCGACAGATACGCAGTATTTT.